This T cell receptor beta chain is drawn from a study of blood T cells in healthy people across ages. With a J-beta primer mix and a sample-barcoded 5' primer, a second PCR ran about 7 to 11 cycles. Each TCR beta cDNA got a 12-nucleotide random molecular identifier. Per-sample output comprised a minimum of 2.5 million paired-end reads containing CDR3. TCRdb re-called the 5' RACE reads with MiXCR, one entry per CDR3 protein. In the table there are roughly 1.4 million distinct CDR3 sequences, 59% of which are singletons. Worth noting for this clonotype: Its antigen is still unknown.

Study observations and caveats: Relative to aged donors, long-lived donors carried more naive CD4+ cells and displayed higher diversity. Naive and antigen-experienced cells could not be conclusively compared, given unsorted PBMCs.

Germline V gene sequence: CDR1 DFQATT, CDR2 SNEGSKA (reference sequence). The V end was cut by 3 bases, the J end by 8 bases, with 14 bases between. The CDR3 runs to 13 residues. The TCR was taken from a man younger than 35 in good health. Sequencing was carried out using blood. The chain combines TRBV20-1 with TRBJ2-1; the D is unclear. The CDR3 spells CSASQPTHDEQFF. The CDR3, as DNA: TGCAGTGCTAGCCAACCCACACACGATGAGCAGTTCTTC.